The present TCR beta chain was sequenced within a study of neoadjuvant anti-PD-1 for oral cavity cancer. Study overall: Non-progressing patients received a fourth nivolumab dose near day 43, then surgery on days 50-56.

Using immunoSEQ multiplex PCR, the repertoire was profiled, and TCRdb retains in-frame clones only, with some absent. Of tens of thousands of clones in the sample, about 76% were seen once. Time point here: after neoadjuvant nivolumab, at surgical resection. Patients were newly diagnosed with stage II-IVA oral cavity squamous cell carcinoma without prior systemic or radiation treatment. Germline V lookup: CDR1 DFQATT, CDR2 SNEGSKA (reference sequence). The CDR3 is 10 amino acids. V was clipped by 0 bases and J by 6 bases, with 0 bases between them. Worth noting for this clone: Its antigen is not known.

Study conclusions and caveats: Treg/Th17 ratio rose with pretreatment blood and fell with post-treatment tumor TCRbeta clonality. PBMC Gini-index clonality exceeded responders' in non-responders post-nivolumab.

This sample comprised PBMCs, obtained after nivolumab (anti-PD-1) treatment. This receptor was taken from a person between 35 and 79 years old with oral cavity squamous cell carcinoma. This chain joins TRBV20-1 and TRBJ2-1; no clear D gene. The CDR3 sequence: CSARDNEQFF. CDR3 DNA: TGCAGTGCTAGAGACAATGAGCAGTTCTTC.